Listed here is a single TCR beta chain. The data derive from a study of blood T cell repertoires in COVID-19. Study-level background: Acute and convalescent COVID-19 specimens originated in the United States, Italy and Spain.

This table comes from immunoSEQ multiplex PCR, and its TCRdb copy is limited to in-frame clones, with some not included. The table shows 84,000 or so clones, with around four fifths occurring only once. CDR1 is SGDLS, CDR2 YYNGEE, per germline. The V and J ends lost 0 bases and 3 bases, in that order; junction bases with no gene match: 7. The CDR3 loop spans 18 amino acids. This receptor was taken from a human donor in a cohort sampled during active COVID-19. The sequencing sample was made of peripheral blood. The chain employs TRBV9 and TRBJ2-7; TRBD2 matches at 15 bases. The CDR3 DNA reads TGTGCCAGCAGCGTAGGGACTAGCGGGGGGGCCGGTATCTACGAGCAGTACTTC. Its translation is CASSVGTSGGAGIYEQYF.